The sequence of this T cell receptor beta chain was determined in a study of CD8+CD57+ T cells in acquired aplastic anemia. Study-wide background: Quantities of DNA derived from sorted CD4+ and CD8+ cells averaged around 3 ug. Findings and limits, study-wide: In CD8+ cells, Simpson's diversity showed no significant difference between patients and controls. Researchers report that 25 to 35 CD8+ CDR3 sequences appeared in both patients and controls.

CDR3 and TCR beta VDJ profiling relied on genomic DNA as the template. TCRdb re-called the reads with MiXCR, one entry per CDR3 protein. The table shows about 400,000 distinct CDR3 sequences, with roughly 68% occurring only once. As for this clonotype: Its antigen is unknown.

This CDR3 comprises 12 residues. The V end lost 4 bases, the J end lost 12 bases, and 17 bases lay between the germline ends. Germline loops: CDR1 SGHRS, CDR2 YFSETQ. Sequenced material: sorted CD4+, CD8+, or CD8+CD57+ T cells (not recorded which) from PBMCs. The J gene is TRBJ2-7, the V gene TRBV5-1, with D perhaps TRBD1 (5 bases). The sequence came from a human donor in good health, serving as a control. This CDR3 reads CASSPLDGAPYF. As DNA, the CDR3 is TGCGCCAGCAGCCCCCTTGATGGGGCCCCGTACTTC.